These 10 T cell receptor beta chains were all obtained from the same sample, sequenced in a study of metastatic and nonmetastatic thyroid tumors. Ahead of thyroid surgery, no patient had received treatment of any kind. MiXCR was used by TCRdb to re-call the PCR reads. The table lists some 64,000 clones, approximately 4.1% of them singletons, with about a fifth in the top ten. Sequenced input: blood. All receptors come from a female donor with papillary thyroid cancer or a benign thyroid nodule (not recorded which). Some clones in this sample may be carry-over from other donors' samples.

In its sample, this clone was seen a few times. One junction end disagrees with the germline gene, perhaps due to a read error. CDR3 sequence (DNA): TGTGACAGCAGTTTGTCGGCAGGTAGCTCCTACGAGCAGTACTTC. Translation: CDSSLSAGSSYEQYF. The chain is built from TRBV6-2 or TRBV6-3 and TRBJ2-7; D is unresolved. From germline, CDR1 is MNHEY and CDR2 SVGEGT. The CDR3 is 15 amino acids.

This clone has only a few counts. J is TRBJ1-6 and V is TRBV28, with D uncertain. With 3 bases removed from V and 13 bases from J, the gap between germline ends came to 10 bases. The germline gives CDR1 MDHEN, CDR2 SYDVKM. The CDR3 spans 12 residues. This CDR3 reads CASSLQMVPLHF. CDR3 bases: TGTGCCAGCAGTTTGCAAATGGTGCCCCTCCACTTT. The full variable domain, in which reference TRBV28 and TRBJ1-6 provide the parts outside the CDR3, is DVKVTQSSRYLVKRTGEKVFLECVQDMDHENMFWYRQDPGLGLRLIYFSYDVKMKEKGDIPEGYSVSREKKERFSLILESASTNQTSMYLCASSLQMVPLHFGNGTRLTVT.

Ten or more counts support this clone. The genes are TRBV13 and TRBJ2-5; D ambiguous. Trimming cost V 2 bases and J 2 bases, with 9 bases left between them. From germline, CDR1 is PRHDT and CDR2 FYEKMQ (reference sequence). This CDR3 spans 14 amino acids. For the CDR3, the DNA is TGTGCCAGCAGCTTAATCGGCGGACAAGAGACCCAGTACTTC. It encodes CASSLIGGQETQYF.

This clone was recorded at least ten times. V is TRBV12-5 and J is TRBJ1-2; unclear D gene. The CDR3 is 13 amino acids. Germline V CDR1 and CDR2: LGHNT, FRNRAP. Trimming removed 6 bases at V and 4 bases at J, with 12 bases between. The CDR3 DNA reads as TGTGCTAGTGGCCTGCCGCCCGGCTATGGCTACACCTTC. This codes for CASGLPPGYGYTF.

This clone has a count of ten or more. This chain connects TRBV6-4 to TRBJ2-3, with 8 bases identical to TRBD2. Germline V CDR1 and CDR2: MRHNA, SNTAGT. The CDR3 spans 15 residues. Trimming cost V 2 bases and J 1 base; bases outside gene matches: 2. CDR3 DNA: TGTGCCAGCAGTGACGGAGCGGGGGGCACAGATACGCAGTATTTT. Amino acid sequence: CASSDGAGGTDTQYF.

There are a few counts of this clone. The chain uses TRBV5-1 and TRBJ1-5; D possibly corresponds to TRBD1 (6 bases). Germline V CDR1 and CDR2: SGHRS, YFSETQ. The V end lost 1 base, the J end lost 0 bases, and 11 bases lay between the germline ends. This CDR3 has 16 residues. The CDR3 region is CASSLWPGVSNQPQHF. The CDR3 DNA reads as TGCGCCAGCAGCTTGTGGCCAGGGGTTAGCAATCAGCCCCAGCATTTT.

This clone was recorded many times. The V gene is TRBV19, the J gene TRBJ2-3; 8 bases match TRBD2. Germline V lookup: CDR1 LNHDA, CDR2 SQIVND (reference sequence). This CDR3 has 17 amino acids. J was trimmed by 1 base and V by 7 bases; bases with no gene match: 13. CDR3 protein: CASNPTGGGGGTDTQYF. DNA of the CDR3: TGTGCCAGTAACCCCACGGGAGGGGGAGGGGGCACAGATACGCAGTATTTT.

This clone was seen many times. This chain uses TRBV18 with TRBJ1-2; D is unresolved. V lost 3 bases and J lost 1, with 6 bases in between. The CDR3 covers 13 residues. Germline values: CDR1 KGHSH, CDR2 LQKENI. The CDR3 nucleotides are TGTGCCAGCTCACCTGATCTTAACTATGGCTACACCTTC. This translates into CASSPDLNYGYTF.

This clone was counted a few times. A single base separates this from a much larger clone, so it may be a read error. The sample contains more than one DNA sequence encoding this CDR3. The gene calls are TRBV28 and TRBJ2-5; D gene unclear. The germline V gene has CDR1 MDHEN and CDR2 SYDVKM. The CDR3 is made up of 15 amino acids. The CDR3 DNA reads TGTGCCAGCAGTTTAATGATGGGCGTGGAAGAGACACAGTACTTC. It is translated as CASSLMMGVEETQYF.

J is TRBJ1-2 and V is TRBV7-9, with D uncertain. The germline V gene has CDR1 SEHNR and CDR2 FQNEAQ (reference sequence). With 2 bases removed from V and 4 bases from J, the gap between germline ends came to 11 bases. CDR3 length equals 14 residues. The CDR3 sequence: CASSLKLAGYGYTF. CDR3 nucleotides: TGTGCCAGCAGCTTAAAGTTGGCTGGCTATGGCTACACCTTC.